This T cell receptor (beta chain) was identified in a study of graft-versus-host responses after intestinal transplantation. Broader study findings: Some GvH clones were seen earlier in gut or blood, suggesting intestinal origin. Graft-donor T cell macrochimerism in patients accompanied high graft-versus-host to host-versus-graft clonal ratios in allografts.

Method: immunoSEQ multiplex PCR; TCRdb's copy keeps in-frame clones and lacks some. The sample carries tens of thousands of clones, 92% recorded once. The CDR3 consists of 14 residues. Looked up from germline, CDR1 is SGHTA and CDR2 is FQGTGA. Trimming at V came to 4 bases and at J to 4 bases, leaving 5 bases not matched to a gene. About this clone itself: The antigen is undetermined.

The receptor was isolated from a human patient who received an intestinal transplant, so some T cells may come from the graft donor. The chain uses TRBV7-3 and TRBJ2-3, with 7 bases that match TRBD2. The sequencing used PBMCs, collected 98 days after intestinal transplantation. CDR3 DNA: TGTGCCAGCAGCTCCGGACTAGACCCAGATACGCAGTATTTT. It translates to CASSSGLDPDTQYF.